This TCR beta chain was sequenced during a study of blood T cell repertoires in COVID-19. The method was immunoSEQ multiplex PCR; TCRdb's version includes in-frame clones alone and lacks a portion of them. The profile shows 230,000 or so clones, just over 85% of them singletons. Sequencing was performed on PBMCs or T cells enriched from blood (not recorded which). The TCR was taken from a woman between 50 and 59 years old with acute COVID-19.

The CDR3 coding sequence is TGTGCCAGCAGCTTACAGGGGGGTCAAACTGAAGCTTTCTTT. Translated: CASSLQGGQTEAFF. The chain employs TRBV7-3 and TRBJ1-1; 7 bases line up with TRBD1. The CDR3 loop spans 14 amino acids. Per germline, CDR1 SGHTA and CDR2 FQGTGA. V lost 2 bases and J lost 5; bases outside the gene matches: 5.